The clone carrying this T cell receptor (beta chain) was observed a single time. Through Arm-PCR of CDR3 regions and iRepertoire HTBI primers, TCR beta libraries were built. TCRdb processed the multiplex PCR reads anew with MiXCR; each CDR3 protein has one entry. The table records roughly 610,000 distinct CDR3 sequences, under 20% of them present only once. The data originate from a study of regulatory T cells in long-lasting Graves disease. Time point meaning: newly diagnosed GD, antithyroid drugs for less than 3 months. The TCR library was prepared using RNA isolated from PBMCs. The same sample was also studied in work on T cells in Graves' hyperthyroidism and ophthalmopathy.

The input for sequencing was peripheral blood mononuclear cells (PBMCs), taken at new diagnosis, from a patient treated with antithyroid drugs. This TCR came from a young woman with Graves disease.

The CDR3 DNA is TGTGCCAGCAGTAACCAAGGACGGTCCCTTACGGCCATGAACACTGAAGCTTTCTTT. Its translation: CASSNQGRSLTAMNTEAFF. This rearrangement joins TRBV6-2 or TRBV6-3 to TRBJ1-1; D unresolved. The V and J ends lost 5 bases and 0 bases respectively, with 25 bases between them. The CDR3 sequence is 19 residues long. Germline V lookup: CDR1 MNHEY, CDR2 SVGEGT.